This section outlines one T cell receptor beta chain sequence together with its context. Its antigen remains unknown. This sample stems from a study of cytomegalovirus exposure and HLA in healthy donors. Whole-study results and caveats: There were over 150 TCR beta chains listed as cytomegalovirus-associated.

The method was immunoSEQ multiplex PCR; TCRdb's version includes in-frame clones alone and lacks a portion of them. The sample consists of 250,000 or so clones, roughly 87% of them appearing once. The CDR3 has 12 amino acids. The germline gives CDR1 KGHSH, CDR2 LQKENI. Trimming took off 3 bases at V and 7 bases at J, with 9 bases between the two ends. This receptor was identified in a young man in good health and CMV-seropositive. The genes are TRBV18 and TRBJ1-2; D possibly corresponds to TRBD1 (5 bases). Sequencing used PBMCs. The DNA of the CDR3 is TGTGCCAGCTCACCCGGACACCTTGGCTACACCTTC. Protein sequence: CASSPGHLGYTF.